The rows below give T cell receptor beta chains drawn from one sample of a study of T-cell reconstitution after alpha-beta-depleted transplantation in children. Each CDR3 protein gets one entry after TCRdb re-called the PCR reads with MiXCR. This table has approximately 400,000 distinct CDR3 sequences, around 15% appearing once. Material: PBMCs, mostly from graft donor cells, obtained 360 days after TCRalphabeta/CD19-depleted stem cell transplant. Source of these receptors: a boy younger than two who had a stem cell transplant for Wiskott-Aldrich syndrome, so the T cells may come from the graft donor. Each CDR3 is given with its conserved first and last residue. D genes are given only for firm matches. Size tells how often a clone was seen (once, few, many) or the class of an expanded clone, and some rows leave it out.

abundance | v_gene | d_gene | CDR3aa
NA | TRBV24-1 | TRBD1 | CATSDLGTDYNEQFF
NA | TRBV21-1 | NA | CASTPISGLAGNEQFF
NA | TRBV27 | TRBD2 | CASSLSRGRWDNEQFF
NA | TRBV7-2 | NA | CASSSEGQNTEAFF
NA | TRBV5-1 | TRBD2 | CASSDYLAGGYEQFF
NA | TRBV3-1 | NA | CASSLLKWPPRGEQFF
NA | TRBV18 | NA | CASSPPRQGIGYEQYF
NA | TRBV7-9 | NA | CASSLKTAYSPLEAFF
NA | TRBV3-1 | TRBD2 | CASSRISSGRASYEQYF
few | TRBV4-1 | NA | CASSQVTVAHHTQYF
NA | TRBV4-1 | NA | CASSQDLGPGELFF
NA | TRBV10-3 | NA | CAISELKETQYF
NA | TRBV12-3/TRBV12-4 | NA | CASSSNGVFYEQYF
NA | TRBV5-1 | TRBD2 | CASSSNAAGATYEQYF
few | TRBV15 | NA | CATSPQTGELFF
few | TRBV20-1 | NA | CSADFRASYNEQFF
few | TRBV12-3/TRBV12-4 | NA | CASSLREMETQYF
NA | TRBV6-5 | TRBD1 | CASSYGVNRGRRRSYEQYF
few | TRBV12-3/TRBV12-4 | NA | CASSFEGNEQYF
many | TRBV10-1 | TRBD2 | CASSVAGGLRNEQFF
NA | TRBV12-3/TRBV12-4 | NA | CASSLRTISYTF
few | TRBV15 | TRBD1 | CATSRSLTGEETQYF
NA | TRBV12-3/TRBV12-4 | TRBD1 | CASRRTGVNEQFF
few | TRBV28 | NA | CASRWGREEDTQYF
NA | TRBV10-3 | TRBD2 | CAISETISGSYNEQFF
NA | TRBV12-3/TRBV12-4 | NA | CASSLESRQTGKQYF
NA | TRBV11-2 | NA | CASSLGPRQPQHF
NA | TRBV18 | TRBD1 | CASSPGTGGLGVLTF
NA | TRBV4-2 | NA | CASSQAGGISYGYTF
NA | TRBV25-1 | TRBD2 | CASIKHLGLAGGADTQYF
NA | TRBV28 | TRBD2 | CASSLGGEQETQYF
many | TRBV3-1 | NA | CASSLPGLHEQYF
few | TRBV2 | NA | CASSDFRQTNSYEQYF
NA | TRBV7-9 | TRBD2 | CASSLQLAGGPHEQFF
NA | TRBV20-1 | NA | CSARRGGLSYNEQFF
NA | TRBV20-1 | TRBD1 | CSAQGTGGVETQYF
few | TRBV11-2 | NA | CASSEGVYTGELFF
few | TRBV20-1 | NA | CSAPTGGIALTQYF
many | TRBV29-1 | NA | CSIISFLDEQYF
NA | TRBV7-9 | NA | CASSQDGALGEQYF
NA | TRBV20-1 | NA | CSARLPQNTGELFF
few | TRBV12-3/TRBV12-4 | NA | CASSFRFSETQYF
few | TRBV18 | NA | CASSPPFTISGANVLTF
NA | TRBV7-9 | NA | CASSLEVLAGDYNEQFF
few | TRBV5-1 | NA | CASSLRLGEYEQYF
NA | TRBV2 | NA | CASSGGAQGYTF
few | TRBV15 | NA | CATSRDHRVWGRQTQYF
few | TRBV11-2 | NA | CASSPPWGEQYF
many | TRBV12-3/TRBV12-4 | NA | CASSLRRTYEQYF
NA | TRBV7-9 | TRBD2 | CASSYGTKTDTQYF
few | TRBV20-1 | NA | CSARRDSDEETQYF
few | TRBV24-1 | NA | CATSEGRGRTFYNEQFF
NA | TRBV7-9 | NA | CASSSRQRSSYNEQFF
few | TRBV4-2 | NA | CASSQAPGKGLRRDTQYF
NA | TRBV4-1 | TRBD2 | CASSHSYEGTRLYEQYF
NA | TRBV7-9 | NA | CASSLVDNTEAFF
few | TRBV5-1 | NA | CASSLKTARTWGENTGELFF
few | TRBV27 | TRBD2 | CASSYPWGGEQYF
few | TRBV20-1 | NA | CSTRGEVSYEQYF